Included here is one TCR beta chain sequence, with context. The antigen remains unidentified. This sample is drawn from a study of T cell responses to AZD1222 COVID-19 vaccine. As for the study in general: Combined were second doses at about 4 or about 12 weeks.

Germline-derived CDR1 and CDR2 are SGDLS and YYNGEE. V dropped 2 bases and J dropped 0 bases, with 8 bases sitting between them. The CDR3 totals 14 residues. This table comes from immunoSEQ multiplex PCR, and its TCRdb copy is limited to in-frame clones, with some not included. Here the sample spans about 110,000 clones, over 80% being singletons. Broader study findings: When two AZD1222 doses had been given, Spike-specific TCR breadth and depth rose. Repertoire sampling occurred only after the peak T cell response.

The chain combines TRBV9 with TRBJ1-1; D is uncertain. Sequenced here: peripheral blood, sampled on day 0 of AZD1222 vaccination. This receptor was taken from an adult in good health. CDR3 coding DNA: TGTGCCAGCAGCGTTGAGAGAATGAACACTGAAGCTTTCTTT. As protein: CASSVERMNTEAFF. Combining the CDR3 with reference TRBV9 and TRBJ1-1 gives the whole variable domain DSGVTQTPKHLITATGQRVTLRCSPRSGDLSVYWYQQSLDQGLQFLIQYYNGEERAKGNILERFSAQQFPDLHSELNLSSLELGDSALYFCASSVERMNTEAFFGQGTRLTVV.